This T cell receptor (beta chain) is from a study of shared clonotypes between healthy human individuals. Points from the study as a whole: Among the subsets, naive ones generally showed larger estimated richness than memory ones.

Concerning this clone itself: Its specificity is not known.

The germline V gene encodes CDR1 SGHAT and CDR2 FQNNGV. Trimming took off 5 bases at V and 4 bases at J, with 21 bases between the two ends. The CDR3 covers 16 residues. Execution of the assay was at deep level. Generated by immunoSEQ multiplex PCR, the TCRdb table keeps only in-frame clones and is missing some. The sample includes under 750,000 clones, 72% of them seen just once. The TCR originated in a woman in her thirties in good health. This chain uses TRBV11-2 with TRBJ2-7, with D unresolved. The material sequenced was memory CD4+ T cells sorted from blood. Subset: CD45RA-negative fraction. The CDR3, as DNA: TGTGCCAGCAGCCCGCGAGTACAAATACCGAGTTACGAGCAGTACTTC. This translates into CASSPRVQIPSYEQYF.